One sample yielded the 12 T cell receptor gamma chains listed below, sequenced in a study of gamma delta lymphoproliferative disorders and STAT genes. TCRdb ran CATT on the multiplex PCR reads. The sample shows roughly 4,100 gamma-chain clones, roughly 7% of them seen only once. The receptor sequences were amplified from genomic DNA of peripheral blood mononuclear cells. The specimen was blood. The receptors here all came from a human donor in good health.

This clone is medium-sized by share. The chain is built from TRGV4 and TRGJP1. TCRdb offers no J gene call, so here the DNA was matched to germline to obtain one. CDR3 length equals 16 residues. CDR1 is EGSTGY, CDR2 YDSYTSSV, per germline. J lost 3 bases, V lost 4 bases, and 11 bases had no gene match. The CDR3 here is CATWDGLQATGWFKIF. The CDR3 region has the DNA TGTGCCACCTGGGACGGGCTTCAAGCCACTGGTTGGTTCAAGATATTT.

This clone has a count of ten or more. No DNA is shown, since the ends of the CDR3 on it are uncertain; the CDR3 is the one TCRdb lists. The J gene has no call, while the V gene is TRGV11. TRGV11 has ORF status, its function being uncertain. The CDR3 spans 19 residues, counting both ends. CDR3 protein: CTTVPAGLALTLNYYKKLF.

This clone is classed as medium-sized. The V and J genes are TRGV2 and TRGJ1 or TRGJ2. Here the J gene was assigned by germline matching of the DNA, as TCRdb has none. The CDR3 extends over 17 amino acids. The ends lost 0 bases at V and 1 base at J; junction bases unmatched: 12. Germline V gene data show CDR1 as EGSNGY and CDR2 as YDSYNSKV. The CDR3, as DNA: TGTGCCACCTGGGACGGGCCTAACGCGATAAATTATTATAAGAAACTCTTT. Encoded protein: CATWDGPNAINYYKKLF.

In this sample, this clone is medium-sized. The chain carries TRGV9 and TRGJ1 or TRGJ2. The J gene, left out of TCRdb, was set here by checking the DNA against germline. V trimming: 2 bases; J trimming: 11 bases; junction bases outside the gene matches: 3. Germline assignment: CDR1 GITISATS and CDR2 ISYDGTV (reference sequence). The CDR3 has 10 residues. In DNA form, the CDR3 reads TGTGCCTTGTGGGAGGACGAGAAACTCTTT. It translates to CALWEDEKLF.

By proportion, this clone is medium-sized. Other DNA sequences in this sample translate to the same CDR3. The chain employs TRGV2 and TRGJ1 or TRGJ2. TCRdb records no J gene; here it was assigned by comparing the DNA to germline. The CDR3 totals 13 residues. The germline V gene encodes CDR1 EGSNGY and CDR2 YDSYNSKV. The V gene end was trimmed by 0 bases and the J gene end by 5 bases; junction bases not matched to a gene: 4. CDR3 sequence (DNA): TGTGCCACCTGGGACGGGCCCAATTATAAGAAACTCTTT. It specifies CATWDGPNYKKLF.

In this sample, this clone is medium-sized. The J gene is TRGJ1 or TRGJ2, the V gene TRGV3. Germline matching of the DNA provided the J gene here, since TCRdb leaves it blank. V dropped 0 bases and J dropped 6; count of bases not matched to a gene: 8. The CDR3 is 14 amino acids. The germline CDR1 and CDR2 sequences are VTNTFY and YDVSTARD (reference sequence). The CDR3 DNA is TGTGCCACCTGGGACAGGCCAGAGGTTTATAAGAAACTCTTT. This codes for CATWDRPEVYKKLF.

This clone was picked up a small number of times. The rearrangement joins TRGV10 to TRGJP1. The J gene comes from matching the DNA to germline here; TCRdb lacks it. TRGV10 counts as an open reading frame of uncertain function. This CDR3 is 11 amino acids long. The J segment lost 5 bases and the V segment lost 11 bases, leaving 3 bases of the junction unmatched. The CDR3 region is CAAMTGWFKIF. CDR3 in DNA: TGTGCTGCGATGACTGGTTGGTTCAAGATATTT.

In this sample, this clone is medium-sized. The CDR3 coding sequence is TGTGCCACCTGGGACAAGGGGAGATTTTATAAGAAACTCTTT. The encoded protein is CATWDKGRFYKKLF. This chain joins TRGV3 and TRGJ1 or TRGJ2. The J gene comes from matching the DNA to germline here; TCRdb lacks it. This CDR3 region has 14 residues. Unmatched junction bases numbered 10, after V lost 2 bases and J lost 6 bases. Germline lookup yields CDR1 VTNTFY and CDR2 YDVSTARD (reference sequence).

By sample share, this clone is medium-sized. Different DNA sequences within this sample yield the same CDR3. This chain uses TRGV4 with TRGJ1 or TRGJ2. The J gene, missing from TCRdb, was assigned here through DNA to germline matching. The CDR3 length is 11 residues. With V trimmed by 0 bases and J by 11 bases, 4 bases remained unmatched. From germline, CDR1 is EGSTGY and CDR2 YDSYTSSV. As DNA, the CDR3 is TGTGCCACCTGGGATGGGCGCGAGAAACTCTTT. Translating gives CATWDGREKLF.

This clone is classed as medium-sized. The rearrangement uses TRGV8 and TRGJP1. TCRdb leaves out the J gene; it was filled in here by matching the DNA to germline. V shed 1 base, J shed 3 bases, and the junction held 5 bases outside the gene matches. Germline V CDR1 and CDR2: VENAVY, YDSYNSRV. The CDR3 runs to 15 residues. CDR3 sequence (DNA): TGTGCCACCTGGGATAGACGATCCACTGGTTGGTTCAAGATATTT. Residues: CATWDRRSTGWFKIF.

This clone is medium-sized. V usage is TRGV8 and J usage is TRGJ1 or TRGJ2. The J gene, missing from TCRdb, was assigned here through DNA to germline matching. CDR3 size: 14 residues. Germline V gives CDR1 VENAVY, CDR2 YDSYNSRV. V shed 5 bases, J shed 0 bases, and the junction held 7 bases outside the gene matches. The CDR3 loop reads CATWVLVNYYKKLF. CDR3 coding DNA: TGTGCCACCTGGGTACTTGTGAATTATTATAAGAAACTCTTT.

The V call is TRGV11, the J call TRGJ1 or TRGJ2. Here the J gene came from matching the DNA to germline, since TCRdb omits it. TRGV11 is classed as an ORF, of uncertain function. Unmatched junction bases numbered 2, after V lost 0 bases and J lost 12 bases. The CDR3 has 11 amino acids. CDR3 nucleotide sequence: TGTGCCTGCTGGATTAGGCACGGGAAACTCTTT. The encoded protein is CACWIRHGKLF.